This T cell receptor beta chain originates from a study of T cell responses to AZD1222 COVID-19 vaccine. Per the germline V gene, CDR1 is SGHTA and CDR2 is FQGNSA. Trimming removed 5 bases from V and 4 bases from J, with 15 bases in between. The CDR3 consists of 15 residues. The repertoire was sequenced with immunoSEQ multiplex PCR; TCRdb's copy has only in-frame clones and lacks some. The repertoire holds 150,000 to 200,000 clones, with approximately 94% as singletons. The sequence was collected from an adult in good health. Specimen: peripheral blood, collected on day 0 of AZD1222 vaccination. The genes are TRBV7-2 and TRBJ1-3; D is ambiguous. This CDR3 is CASSPLSRAGNTIYF. In DNA form, the CDR3 reads TGTGCCAGCAGCCCTCTGTCAAGGGCAGGAAACACCATATATTTT.